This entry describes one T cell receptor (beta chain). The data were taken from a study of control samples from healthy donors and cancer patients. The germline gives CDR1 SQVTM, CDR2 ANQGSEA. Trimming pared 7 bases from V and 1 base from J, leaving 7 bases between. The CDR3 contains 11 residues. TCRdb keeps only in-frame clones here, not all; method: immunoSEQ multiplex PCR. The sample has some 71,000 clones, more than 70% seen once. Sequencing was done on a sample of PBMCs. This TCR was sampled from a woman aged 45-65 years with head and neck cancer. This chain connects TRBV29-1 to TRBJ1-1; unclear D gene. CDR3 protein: CSAWGNTEAFF. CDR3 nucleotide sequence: TGCAGCGCGTGGGGGAACACTGAAGCTTTCTTT.